This T cell receptor (beta chain) was retrieved from a study of OX40 agonist ivuxolimab in advanced cancers. For the study at large: Prior therapy, whether anti-PD-1, anti-PD-L1 or anti-CTLA-4, was allowed, and about 39% had some. Of the patients, three showed partial responses, one with hepatocellular carcinoma and two with cutaneous melanoma.

A note on this clone: Its antigen is unknown.

Clones were sequenced by immunoSEQ multiplex PCR, and TCRdb holds only the in-frame ones, with some missing. The sample carries some 99,000 clones, around 90% recorded once. Points from the study as a whole: With doses of 0.1-3.0 mg/kg, partial responders showed among the lowest clonal expansion.

Sequenced here: CD4+ or CD8+ T cells sorted from blood, sampled in a trial of the OX40 agonist ivuxolimab. The source is an adult with an advanced solid tumor such as melanoma, head and neck, liver or kidney cancer.

CDR3 sequence (DNA): TGTGCCAGCAGCTTAACCCCGAGGTCTGGCTACACCTTC. This gives the protein CASSLTPRSGYTF. V and J are TRBV7-3 and TRBJ1-2; no definite D call. Germline lookup yields CDR1 SGHTA and CDR2 FQGTGA. This CDR3 contains 13 residues. The V end lost 0 bases, the J end lost 7 bases, and 9 bases lay between the germline ends.